This passage covers 17 T cell receptor beta chains from one sample sequenced in a study of T cell responses to AZD1222 COVID-19 vaccine. The method was immunoSEQ multiplex PCR; TCRdb's version includes in-frame clones alone and lacks a portion of them. The sample holds 100,000 to 120,000 clones, about four fifths seen once. Here the sequenced sample was peripheral blood, taken on day 0 of AZD1222 vaccination. Receptor source: an adult in good health.

This clone appeared a single time. The chain links TRBV6-2 or TRBV6-3 to TRBJ1-2; 7 bases map to TRBD1. The CDR3 contains 16 residues. CDR1 is MNHEY, CDR2 SVGEGT, per germline. J gave up 0 bases and V 4 bases, and 8 bases lay outside the gene matches. CDR3 residues: CASSSDRVLTNYGYTF. The CDR3 DNA follows: TGTGCCAGCAGTTCCGACAGGGTACTGACTAACTATGGCTACACCTTC.

This chain joins TRBV27 and TRBJ2-5; weak D call: TRBD2 (6 bases). The CDR3 covers 14 residues. The germline CDR1 and CDR2 sequences are MNHEY and SMNVEV (reference sequence). Trimming removed 0 bases at V and 3 bases at J, with 8 bases between. In DNA form, the CDR3 reads TGTGCCAGCAGTTTATCACGCGGGGAAGAGACCCAGTACTTC. Translating gives CASSLSRGEETQYF.

This clone was detected only a few times. This chain links TRBV3-1 (or the pseudogene TRBV3-2) with TRBJ1-5; D remains ambiguous. The CDR3 length is 15 residues. Germline V gene lookup returns CDR1 LGHDT and CDR2 YNNKEL (reference sequence). Trimming stripped 0 bases from V and 4 bases from J, with 10 bases between. This CDR3 is CASSQDPFTNQPQHF. The CDR3 DNA reads as TGTGCCAGCAGCCAAGACCCCTTCACAAATCAGCCCCAGCATTTT.

This clone was seen only a few times. The CDR3 DNA follows: TGCGCCAGCAGGGGTCCTAGCGGGGGGCCTGGAGAGACCCAGTACTTC. Amino acids: CASRGPSGGPGETQYF. This sequence joins TRBV10-2 and TRBJ2-5, with 11 bases matching TRBD2. This CDR3 has 16 residues. V shed 6 bases, J shed 4 bases, and the junction held 10 bases outside the gene matches. Germline CDR1 reads WSHSY; CDR2 reads SAAADI.

This chain uses TRBV24-1 with TRBJ1-1, with 10 nucleotides matching TRBD1. Looked up from germline, CDR1 is KGHDR and CDR2 is SFDVKD. Trimming removed 4 bases from V and 8 bases from J; junction bases left unmatched: 3. The CDR3 spans 13 residues. CDR3: CATSDRTGGEAFF. Written as DNA, the CDR3 is TGTGCCACCAGTGACCGGACAGGGGGAGAAGCTTTCTTT.

The chain couples TRBV4-2 to TRBJ1-6; TRBD1 agrees at 9 bases. Germline V gives CDR1 LGHNA, CDR2 YNFKEQ. V gave up 1 base and J gave up 5 bases; unmatched junction bases: 18. The CDR3 extends over 21 amino acids. CDR3 amino acids: CASSQVRGPGQGSIDNSPLHF. The CDR3 nucleotides read TGTGCCAGCAGCCAAGTCCGGGGACCGGGACAGGGTTCGATTGATAATTCACCCCTCCACTTT.

In this sample, this clone turned up a few times. This sequence joins TRBV3-1 (or the pseudogene TRBV3-2) and TRBJ1-5, with unresolved D. V gave up 8 bases and J gave up 2 bases, with 10 bases separating them. Per germline, CDR1 LGHDT and CDR2 YNNKEL (reference sequence). The length of the CDR3 is 13 residues. The CDR3 reads CASGPWGNQPQHF. The CDR3 nucleotides are TGTGCCAGCGGCCCCTGGGGCAATCAGCCCCAGCATTTT.

The genes are TRBV5-6 and TRBJ2-3; TRBD2 is a possible D gene (5 bases). Trimming took 2 bases from V and 0 from J, leaving 16 bases between them. Germline CDR1 SGHDT, CDR2 YYEEEE. CDR3 length: 17 amino acids. CDR3 in DNA: TGTGCCAGCAGCTTCACTCGGACTCTGCCTAGCACAGATACGCAGTATTTT. Its protein is CASSFTRTLPSTDTQYF. The variable domain in full, with the rest retrieved from reference TRBV5-6 and TRBJ2-3, is DAGVTQSPTHLIKTRGQQVTLRCSPKSGHDTVSWYQQALGQGPQFIFQYYEEEERQRGNFPDRFSGHQFPNYSSELNVNALLLGDSALYLCASSFTRTLPSTDTQYFGPGTRLTVL.

J is TRBJ1-1 and V is TRBV12-3 or TRBV12-4; perhaps TRBD1 as D (6 bases). The CDR3 sequence is 11 residues long. V was trimmed by 10 bases and J by 10 bases, leaving 16 bases between them. CDR3 coding DNA: TGTGCCACCTCTCCAGGAGGGGGAGCTTTCTTT. Translating gives CATSPGGGAFF.

This clone was seen a handful of times. V is TRBV6-5 and J is TRBJ1-2, with D possibly matching TRBD1 (6 bases). CDR3 size: 15 residues. Trimming removed 5 bases at V and 4 bases at J, with 17 bases between. Germline loops: CDR1 MNHEY, CDR2 SVGAGI. CDR3 coding DNA: TGTGCCAGCAGTCAAACGGCAGGGGTAGGCTATGGCTACACCTTC. Translated, it gives CASSQTAGVGYGYTF.

The chain joins TRBV2 to TRBJ1-5, with a possible D match to TRBD1 (6 bases). V was trimmed by 6 bases and J by 0 bases, leaving 12 bases between them. Germline V lookup: CDR1 SNHLY, CDR2 FYNNEI. The CDR3 covers 15 residues. DNA for the CDR3: TGTGCCAGCAGACAGGGACCCAATAGCAATCAGCCCCAGCATTTT. It is translated as CASRQGPNSNQPQHF.

This clone came up once. The chain is built from TRBV27 and TRBJ2-5; D unresolved. The V end lost 5 bases, the J end lost 5 bases, and 12 bases lay between the germline ends. Germline V gene data show CDR1 as MNHEY and CDR2 as SMNVEV (reference sequence). This CDR3 comprises 13 residues. The DNA for the CDR3 is TGTGCCAGCAGTCCCCAGGTCAGGGAGACCCAGTACTTC. Protein sequence: CASSPQVRETQYF.

V gene TRBV2 combines with J gene TRBJ2-7, with 8 positions matching TRBD1. J gave up 1 base and V 6 bases, and 8 bases lay outside the gene matches. The CDR3 consists of 15 residues. Germline CDR1 reads SNHLY; CDR2 reads FYNNEI. The CDR3 DNA follows: TGTGCCAGCAGGAGGGGAACAGGGGGGTCCTACGAGCAGTACTTC. It codes for CASRRGTGGSYEQYF.

This chain connects TRBV20-1 to TRBJ2-5; D possibly uses TRBD1 or TRBD2 (5 bases each). Trimming took off 2 bases at V and 5 bases at J, with 6 bases between the two ends. This CDR3 is built from 11 residues. The germline CDR1 and CDR2 sequences are DFQATT and SNEGSKA (reference sequence). The CDR3 loop is CSARWGETQYF. CDR3 DNA sequence: TGCAGTGCTAGATGGGGGGAGACCCAGTACTTC.

The chain recombines TRBV4-3 with TRBJ1-2, with D possibly TRBD1 on 6 matching bases. Between the trimmed V and J ends, which lost 6 bases and 2 bases, there was a span of 25 bases. Germline V gives CDR1 LGHNA, CDR2 YSLEER. There are 18 residues in the CDR3. CDR3 sequence reads: CASSQIGFNRETNYGYTF. CDR3 coding DNA: TGCGCCAGCAGTCAAATTGGGTTCAACAGGGAAACGAACTATGGCTACACCTTC.

The rearrangement joins TRBV9 to TRBJ2-1; no clear D. The CDR3 is 12 amino acids. V was cut by 4 bases and J by 4 bases, with 6 bases left in between. The germline V gene has CDR1 SGDLS and CDR2 YYNGEE. In DNA form, the CDR3 reads TGTGCCAGCAGCATATATTACAATGAGCAGTTCTTC. It codes for CASSIYYNEQFF.

The genes are TRBV19 and TRBJ1-5, with 10 bases lining up with TRBD1. Germline trimming cut 6 bases from V and 7 bases from J; bases unmatched to any gene: 12. The CDR3 sequence is 16 residues long. Germline V gene lookup returns CDR1 LNHDA and CDR2 SQIVND (reference sequence). The CDR3 coding sequence is TGTGCCAGTAGCCGGGACAGGGGTGGCAGTGGCCAGCCCCAGCATTTT. Protein product: CASSRDRGGSGQPQHF.